This T cell receptor (beta chain) originates from a study of T cells in Graves' hyperthyroidism and ophthalmopathy. Hyperthyroidism patients were newly diagnosed, had disease duration under 2 months, and were aged 18 to 65 years. Lactation, pregnancy, other autoimmune disease or uncontrolled infection led to exclusion of patients. The CDR3 covers 16 residues. Germline loops: CDR1 SEHNR, CDR2 FQNEAQ (reference sequence). V was pared by 1 base and J by 9 bases, with 3 bases of the junction left unmatched. This clonotype was found many times. The TCR beta CDR3 regions underwent amplification using RNA transcripts as the source. The HTBI set primed first-round TCR CDR3 RT-PCR. TCRdb independently ran MiXCR on the multiplex PCR reads; one entry per CDR3 protein. There are some 400,000 distinct CDR3 sequences in the sample; approximately 13% occur only once, and more than 20% lies in the top ten.

This chain joins TRBV7-9 and TRBJ2-1; 16 bases agree with TRBD2. This TCR was sampled from a man aged 25-45 years with Graves' hyperthyroidism that later progressed to Graves' ophthalmopathy. Source material: blood. The CDR3 spells CASSLVGTSGGGEQFF. CDR3 DNA: TGTGCCAGCAGCTTAGTCGGGACTAGCGGGGGGGGTGAGCAGTTCTTC. Full variable domain (outside the CDR3, taken from reference TRBV7-9 and TRBJ2-1): DTGVSQNPRHKITKRGQNVTFRCDPISEHNRLYWYRQTLGQGPEFLTYFQNEAQLEKSRLLSDRFSAERPKGSFSTLEIQRTEQGDSAMYLCASSLVGTSGGGEQFFGPGTRLTVL.